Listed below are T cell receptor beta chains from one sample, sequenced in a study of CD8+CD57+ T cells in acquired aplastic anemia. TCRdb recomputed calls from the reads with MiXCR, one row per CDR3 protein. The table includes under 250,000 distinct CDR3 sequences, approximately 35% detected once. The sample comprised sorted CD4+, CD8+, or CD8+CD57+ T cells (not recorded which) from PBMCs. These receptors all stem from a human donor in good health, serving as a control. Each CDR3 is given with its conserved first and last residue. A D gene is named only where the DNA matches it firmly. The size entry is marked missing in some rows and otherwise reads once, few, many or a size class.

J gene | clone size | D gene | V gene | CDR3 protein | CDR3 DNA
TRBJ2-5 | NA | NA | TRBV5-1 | CASKLHREETQYF | TGCGCCAGCAAATTACACAGGGAAGAGACCCAGTACTTC
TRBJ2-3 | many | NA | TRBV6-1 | CASIRASAGTDTQYF | TGTGCCAGCATCAGGGCTAGCGCAGGGACAGATACGCAGTATTTT
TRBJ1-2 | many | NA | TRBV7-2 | CASSLVLGGYTF | TGTGCCAGCAGCTTAGTGCTGGGCGGCTACACCTTC
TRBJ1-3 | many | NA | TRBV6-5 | CASSYDPNSGNTIYF | TGTGCCAGCAGTTACGATCCGAACTCTGGAAACACCATATATTTT
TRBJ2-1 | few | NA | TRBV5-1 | CASSLVWGALKYNEQFF | TGCGCCAGCAGCTTGGTATGGGGGGCTCTCAAGTACAATGAGCAGTTCTTC
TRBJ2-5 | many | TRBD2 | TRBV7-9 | CASRERGGDPGRETQYF | TGTGCCAGCAGGGAGCGTGGGGGGGACCCGGGCCGGGAGACCCAGTACTTC
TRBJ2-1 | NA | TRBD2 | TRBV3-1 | CASSQVPPGAGGGNEQFF | TGTGCCAGCAGCCAAGTCCCCCCGGGAGCGGGAGGGGGCAATGAGCAGTTCTTC
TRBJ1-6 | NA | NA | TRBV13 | CASSLGLSPLHF | TGTGCCAGCAGCTTGGGGCTATCACCCCTCCACTTT
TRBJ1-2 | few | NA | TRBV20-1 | CSASHQSLANYGYTF | TGCAGTGCTTCCCACCAGTCACTAGCTAACTATGGCTACACCTTC
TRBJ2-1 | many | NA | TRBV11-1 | CASSLRLGSYNEQFF | TGTGCCAGCAGCTTACGACTAGGCAGCTATAATGAGCAGTTCTTC
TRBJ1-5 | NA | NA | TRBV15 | CATSRDVGGANNQPQHF | TGTGCCACCAGCAGAGATGTTGGGGGGGCGAACAATCAGCCCCAGCATTTT
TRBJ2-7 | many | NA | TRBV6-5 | CASRLTLRTYEQYF | TGTGCCAGCAGGTTAACACTACGTACCTACGAGCAGTACTTC
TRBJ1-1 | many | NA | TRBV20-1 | CSARAVMNTEAFF | TGCAGTGCTAGGGCAGTAATGAACACTGAAGCTTTCTTT
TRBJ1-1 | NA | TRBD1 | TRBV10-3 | CDIGESDRANTEAFF | TGTGACATCGGTGAGTCGGACAGGGCGAACACTGAAGCTTTCTTT
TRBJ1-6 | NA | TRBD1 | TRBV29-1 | CSVAMGQNNSPLHF | TGCAGCGTTGCAATGGGACAGAATAATTCACCCCTCCACTTT
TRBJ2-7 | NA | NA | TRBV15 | CATSRVAGPYEQYF | TGTGCCACCAGCAGAGTGGCAGGGCCCTACGAGCAGTACTTC
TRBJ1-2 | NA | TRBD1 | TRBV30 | CAWSHRGNYGYTF | TGTGCCTGGAGTCACAGGGGGAATTATGGCTACACCTTC
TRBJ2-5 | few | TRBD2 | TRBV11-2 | CASSRERGGLRETQYF | TGTGCCAGCAGCCGGGAGCGGGGGGGACTTAGAGAGACCCAGTACTTC
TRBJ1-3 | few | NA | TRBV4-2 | CASSPAEGLVSGNTIYF | TGTGCCAGCAGCCCAGCGGAGGGCTTAGTGTCAGGAAACACCATATATTTT
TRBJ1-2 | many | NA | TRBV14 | CASSQDLSGTGYTF | TGTGCCAGCAGCCAAGATCTCTCCGGGACCGGCTACACCTTC
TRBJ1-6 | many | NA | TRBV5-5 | CASSLRAHSPLHF | TGTGCCAGCAGCTTACGGGCCCATTCACCCCTCCACTTT
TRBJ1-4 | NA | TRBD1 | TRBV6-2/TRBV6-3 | CASTDRVNEKLFF | TGTGCCAGCACCGACAGGGTCAATGAAAAACTGTTTTTT
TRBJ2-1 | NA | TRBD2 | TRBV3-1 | CASSQRLGLKKIHNEQFF | TGTGCCAGCAGCCAACGCTTGGGACTAAAAAAAATCCACAATGAGCAGTTCTTC
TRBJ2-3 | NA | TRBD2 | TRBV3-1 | CASRRRLAGGSSTDTQYF | TGTGCCAGCAGACGTAGACTAGCGGGGGGCTCTAGCACAGATACGCAGTATTTT
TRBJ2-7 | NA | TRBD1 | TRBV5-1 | CASSATPGTGSSEQYF | TGCGCCAGCAGCGCCACTCCCGGGACAGGGTCCTCCGAGCAGTACTTC
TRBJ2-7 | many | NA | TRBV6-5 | CASERTYEQYF | TGTGCCAGCGAAAGGACCTACGAGCAGTACTTC
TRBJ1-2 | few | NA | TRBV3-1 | CASSLQGLDGYTF | TGTGCCAGCAGTCTGCAGGGCCTTGATGGCTACACCTTC
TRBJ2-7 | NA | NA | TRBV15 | CATSREGRQANEQYF | TGTGCCACCAGCAGAGAGGGCAGACAAGCAAACGAGCAGTACTTC
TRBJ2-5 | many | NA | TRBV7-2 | CASSLTRATLQETQYF | TGTGCCAGCAGTTTGACTAGGGCCACTCTCCAAGAGACCCAGTACTTC
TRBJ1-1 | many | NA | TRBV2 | CASCRAENTEAFF | TGTGCCAGCTGTAGAGCGGAGAACACTGAAGCTTTCTTT
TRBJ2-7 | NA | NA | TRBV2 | CASSETGTWEYEQYF | TGTGCCAGCAGTGAAACTGGGACCTGGGAGTACGAGCAGTACTTC
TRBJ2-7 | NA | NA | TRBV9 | CASSARGQGGPYEQYF | TGTGCCAGCAGCGCCCGGGGCCAGGGAGGTCCCTACGAGCAGTACTTC
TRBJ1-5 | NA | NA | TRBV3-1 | CAGGDRNQPQHF | TGTGCGGGCGGAGACAGAAATCAGCCCCAGCATTTT
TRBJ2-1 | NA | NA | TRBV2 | CASSLTTLDEQFF | TGTGCCAGCAGCTTGACTACCCTCGATGAGCAGTTCTTC
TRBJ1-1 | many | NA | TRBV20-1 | CSARDRVSEAFF | TGCAGTGCTAGAGATAGGGTCAGTGAAGCTTTCTTT
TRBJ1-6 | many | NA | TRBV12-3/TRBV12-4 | CASTERIDSSPLHF | TGTGCCAGCACCGAGAGGATAGATAGTTCACCCCTCCACTTT
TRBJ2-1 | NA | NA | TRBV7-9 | CASIEWSDEQFF | TGTGCCAGCATAGAGTGGTCCGATGAGCAGTTCTTC
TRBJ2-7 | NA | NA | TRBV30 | CAWSSRDNHYEQYF | TGTGCCTGGAGTTCCCGGGACAATCACTACGAGCAGTACTTC
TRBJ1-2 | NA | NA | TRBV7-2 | CACSFTGYGYTF | TGTGCCTGCAGCTTTACGGGCTATGGCTACACCTTC
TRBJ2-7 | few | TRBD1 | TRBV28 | CASSSGTGRVQYF | TGTGCCAGCAGTTCGGGGACAGGCAGGGTACAGTACTTC
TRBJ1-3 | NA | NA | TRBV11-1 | CASSPGTWANPGNTIYF | TGTGCCAGCAGCCCCGGGACGTGGGCGAACCCTGGAAACACCATATATTTT
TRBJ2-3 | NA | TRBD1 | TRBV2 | CASSETGGTDTQYF | TGTGCCAGCAGCGAGACAGGGGGCACAGATACGCAGTATTTT
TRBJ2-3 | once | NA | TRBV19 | CASSIGDRPTDTQYF | TGTGCCAGTAGTATCGGGGACCGCCCCACAGATACGCAGTATTTT
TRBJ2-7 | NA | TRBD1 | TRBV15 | CATSSLRGQYEQYF | TGTGCCACCAGCAGCCTCAGGGGGCAGTACGAGCAGTACTTC
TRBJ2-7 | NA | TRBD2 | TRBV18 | CASSPSSGRPTYEQYF | TGTGCCAGCTCACCGTCCAGCGGGAGGCCCACCTACGAGCAGTACTTC
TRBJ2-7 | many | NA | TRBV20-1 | CSAHDSTGIYEQYF | TGCAGTGCCCATGACTCTACGGGTATCTACGAGCAGTACTTC
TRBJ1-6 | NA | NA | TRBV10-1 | CASSGTAPGNSPLHF | TGTGCCAGCTCCGGAACTGCTCCGGGAAATTCACCCCTCCACTTT
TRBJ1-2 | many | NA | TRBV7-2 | CASSQQGNYGYTF | TGTGCCAGCAGCCAACAGGGAAACTATGGCTACACCTTC
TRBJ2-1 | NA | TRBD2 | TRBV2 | CASSASGGYNEQFF | TGTGCCAGCAGTGCTAGCGGTGGGTACAATGAGCAGTTCTTC
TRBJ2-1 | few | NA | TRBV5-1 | CASSPGELAAYNEQFF | TGCGCCAGCAGCCCCGGGGAGTTAGCGGCATACAATGAGCAGTTCTTC
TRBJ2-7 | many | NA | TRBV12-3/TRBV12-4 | CASTDGTYEQYF | TGTGCCAGCACCGACGGGACCTACGAGCAGTACTTC
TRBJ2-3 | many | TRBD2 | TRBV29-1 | CSVGVREGPPSTDTQYF | TGCAGCGTTGGGGTGCGGGAGGGTCCCCCTAGCACAGATACGCAGTATTTT
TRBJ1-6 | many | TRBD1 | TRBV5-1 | CASSPTGTGVPPLHF | TGCGCCAGCAGCCCCACGGGGACAGGGGTGCCACCCCTCCACTTT
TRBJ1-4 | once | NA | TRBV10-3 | CAISAGVGTNEKLFF | TGTGCCATCAGTGCAGGGGTCGGGACTAATGAAAAACTGTTTTTT
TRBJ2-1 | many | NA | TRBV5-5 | CASSLGFYNEQFF | TGTGCCAGCAGCTTGGGTTTCTACAATGAGCAGTTCTTC
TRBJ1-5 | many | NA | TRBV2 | CASSDQGASMGPQHF | TGTGCCAGCAGTGATCAAGGGGCCTCTATGGGGCCCCAGCATTTT
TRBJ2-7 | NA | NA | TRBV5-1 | CASSPGGLSSYEQYF | TGCGCCAGCAGCCCCGGGGGATTGAGCTCCTACGAGCAGTACTTC
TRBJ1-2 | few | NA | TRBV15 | CATSRDLGIYGYTF | TGTGCCACCAGCAGAGATCTAGGGATCTATGGCTACACCTTC
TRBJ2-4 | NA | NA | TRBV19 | CASSVRAAKLAKNIQYF | TGTGCCAGTAGTGTCCGGGCAGCCAAACTAGCCAAAAACATTCAGTACTTC
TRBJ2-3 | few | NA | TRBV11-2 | CASSTGTLSTDTQYF | TGTGCCAGTTCAACCGGGACACTTAGCACAGATACGCAGTATTTT